This T cell receptor (beta chain) comes out of a study of CD8 T cells in Susac syndrome. RNA totalling about 0.5 to 1 ug underwent reverse transcription with random hexamers. TCRdb itself ran the immunoSEQ multiplex PCR reads through MiXCR, one entry per CDR3 protein. This sample has over 120,000 distinct CDR3 sequences; more than 85% occur once, and the top ten carry roughly 0.14%. Germline V CDR1 and CDR2: LGHDT, YNNKEL (reference sequence). The ends were cut back, 8 bases at V and 1 base at J, with 11 bases in the middle. The CDR3 is 13 amino acids. This clonotype was found once. Negative isolation was applied to CD8+ and CD4+ T cells, and FACS enrichment was applied to TEMRA cells.

Sequencing used CD4+ T cells from PBMCs. The J gene is TRBJ1-1, the V gene TRBV3-1, with D unclear. This TCR was recovered from a human donor with Susac syndrome. CDR3 residues: CASVPRENTEAFF. The CDR3 bases are TGTGCCAGCGTTCCCAGAGAGAACACTGAAGCTTTCTTT. Combining the CDR3 with reference TRBV3-1 and TRBJ1-1 gives the whole variable domain DTAVSQTPKYLVTQMGNDKSIKCEQNLGHDTMYWYKQDSKKFLKIMFSYNNKELIINETVPNRFSPKSPDKAHLNLHINSLELGDSAVYFCASVPRENTEAFFGQGTRLTVV.